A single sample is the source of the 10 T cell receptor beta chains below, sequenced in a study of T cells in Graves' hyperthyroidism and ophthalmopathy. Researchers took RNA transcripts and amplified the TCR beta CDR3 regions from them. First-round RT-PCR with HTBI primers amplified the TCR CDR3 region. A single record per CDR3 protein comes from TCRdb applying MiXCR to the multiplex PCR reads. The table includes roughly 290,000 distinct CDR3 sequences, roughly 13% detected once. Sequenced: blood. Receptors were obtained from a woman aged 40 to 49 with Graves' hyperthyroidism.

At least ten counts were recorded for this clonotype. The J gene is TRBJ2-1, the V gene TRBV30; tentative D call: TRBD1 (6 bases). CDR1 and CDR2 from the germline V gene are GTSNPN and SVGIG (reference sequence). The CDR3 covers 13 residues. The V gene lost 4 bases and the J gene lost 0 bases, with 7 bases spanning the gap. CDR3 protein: CAWKGDSYNEQFF. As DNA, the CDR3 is TGTGCCTGGAAGGGGGACTCCTACAATGAGCAGTTCTTC.

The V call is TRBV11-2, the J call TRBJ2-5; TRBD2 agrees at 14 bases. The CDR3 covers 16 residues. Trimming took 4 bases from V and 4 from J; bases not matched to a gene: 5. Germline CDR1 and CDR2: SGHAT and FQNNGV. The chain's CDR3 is CASSSGGTSGRETQYF. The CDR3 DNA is TGTGCCAGCAGCTCCGGGGGGACTAGCGGGAGAGAGACCCAGTACTTC.

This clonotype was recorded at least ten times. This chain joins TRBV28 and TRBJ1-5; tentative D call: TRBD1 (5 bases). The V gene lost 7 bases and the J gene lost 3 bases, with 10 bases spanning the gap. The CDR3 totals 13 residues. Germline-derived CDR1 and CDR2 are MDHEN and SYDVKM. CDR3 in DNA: TGTGCCAGCATCGGCAGGGACAATCAGCCCCAGCATTTT. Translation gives CASIGRDNQPQHF.

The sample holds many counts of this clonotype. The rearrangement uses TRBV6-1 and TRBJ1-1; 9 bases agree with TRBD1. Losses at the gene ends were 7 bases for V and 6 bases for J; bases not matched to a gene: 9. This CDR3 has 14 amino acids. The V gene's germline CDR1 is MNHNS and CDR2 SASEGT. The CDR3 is CASTLTGGRPEAFF. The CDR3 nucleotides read TGTGCCAGCACCCTAACAGGGGGCAGACCTGAAGCTTTCTTT.

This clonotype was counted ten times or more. CDR3 sequence: CATSREGDTEAFF. CDR3 sequence (DNA): TGTGCCACCAGCAGAGAAGGGGATACTGAAGCTTTCTTT. This chain joins TRBV15 and TRBJ1-1; a possible D gene is TRBD1 (5 bases). CDR1 is LNHNV and CDR2 is YYDKDF in the germline V gene (reference sequence). The CDR3 spans 13 residues. Trimming took 0 bases from V and 5 from J, leaving 7 bases between them.

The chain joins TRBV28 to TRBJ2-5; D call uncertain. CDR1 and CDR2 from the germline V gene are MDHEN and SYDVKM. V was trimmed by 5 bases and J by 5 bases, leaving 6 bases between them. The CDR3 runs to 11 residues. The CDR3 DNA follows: TGTGCCAGCAGTCAGGAGGAGACCCAGTACTTC. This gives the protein CASSQEETQYF.

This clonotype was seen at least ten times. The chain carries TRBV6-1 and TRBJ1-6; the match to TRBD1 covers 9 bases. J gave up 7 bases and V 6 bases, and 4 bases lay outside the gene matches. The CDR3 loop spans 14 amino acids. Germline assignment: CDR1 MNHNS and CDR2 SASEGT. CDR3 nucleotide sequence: TGTGCCAGCAGCCGGGACAGGGAAAATTCACCCCTCCACTTT. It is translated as CASSRDRENSPLHF.

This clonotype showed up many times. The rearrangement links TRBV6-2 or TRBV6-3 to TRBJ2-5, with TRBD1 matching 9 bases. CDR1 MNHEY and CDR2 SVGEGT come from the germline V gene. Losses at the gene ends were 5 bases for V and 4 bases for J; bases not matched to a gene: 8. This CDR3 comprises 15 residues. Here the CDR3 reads CASSPGTGRGETQYF. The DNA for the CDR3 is TGTGCCAGCAGTCCGGGGACAGGGAGGGGAGAGACCCAGTACTTC.

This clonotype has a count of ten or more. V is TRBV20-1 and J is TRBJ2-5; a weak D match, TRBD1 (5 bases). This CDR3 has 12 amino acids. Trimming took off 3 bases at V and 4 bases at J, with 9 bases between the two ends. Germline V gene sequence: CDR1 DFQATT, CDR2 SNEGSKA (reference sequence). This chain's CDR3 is CSASVQGETQYF. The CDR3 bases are TGCAGTGCTAGTGTCCAGGGAGAGACCCAGTACTTC.

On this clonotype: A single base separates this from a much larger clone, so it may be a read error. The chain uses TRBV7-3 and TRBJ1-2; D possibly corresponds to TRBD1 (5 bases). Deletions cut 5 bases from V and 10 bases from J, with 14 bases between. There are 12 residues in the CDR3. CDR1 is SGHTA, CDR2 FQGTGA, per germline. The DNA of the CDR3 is TGTGCCAGCAGCCCTCCGGGGGGAGACTACACCTTC. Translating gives CASSPPGGDYTF.